The 28 T cell receptor beta chains reported below all come from one sample, sequenced in a study of cytomegalovirus exposure and HLA in healthy donors. The PCR employed 60 Vbeta primers together with 13 Jbeta primers. Data came from immunoSEQ multiplex PCR; TCRdb stores just in-frame clones and leaves some out. The sample has 90,000 to 120,000 clones; over 75% are singletons. Sequencing was performed on PBMCs. The receptors derive from a man aged 25-40 years in good health and CMV-seronegative.

This clone has a handful of counts. The chain uses TRBV6-5 and TRBJ1-1, with a tentative D call TRBD1 (6 bases). Germline V lookup: CDR1 MNHEY, CDR2 SVGAGI. The CDR3 covers 13 residues. V lost 7 bases and J lost 8, with 17 bases in between. Here the CDR3 DNA reads TGTGCCAGCATCCAAGTAGGGGGTTCAGAAGCTTTCTTT. It yields the protein CASIQVGGSEAFF.

This sequence joins TRBV4-1 and TRBJ1-3; D not certain. The length of the CDR3 is 15 residues. Germline loops: CDR1 MGHRA, CDR2 YSYEKL. The V end was cut by 0 bases, the J end by 5 bases, with 11 bases between. The CDR3 DNA reads TGCGCCAGCAGCCAAGACCCGGGTTCAAGAAACACCATATATTTT. Translated, it gives CASSQDPGSRNTIYF.

This chain joins TRBV6-5 and TRBJ2-7, with 8 bases matching TRBD1. The germline CDR1 and CDR2 sequences are MNHEY and SVGAGI. With V trimmed by 5 bases and J by 4 bases, 7 bases remained unmatched. The CDR3 consists of 14 residues. CDR3 DNA: TGTGCCAGCAGTCTACAGGGGGTGGGATACGAGCAGTACTTC. This translates into CASSLQGVGYEQYF.

V usage is TRBV5-1 and J usage is TRBJ1-1; D possibly corresponds to TRBD1 (6 bases). V was pared by 2 bases and J by 2 bases, with 13 bases between. Germline V gene lookup returns CDR1 SGHRS and CDR2 YFSETQ. The CDR3 runs 15 residues. The CDR3 is CASSFGAGENTEAFF. CDR3 in DNA: TGCGCCAGCAGCTTCGGGGCAGGGGAAAACACTGAAGCTTTCTTT.

This clone was seen only a few times. CDR3 in DNA: TGCGCCAGCAGTGTTCCAAGCGGGCACAATGAGCAGTTCTTC. Translation gives CASSVPSGHNEQFF. The gene calls are TRBV10-2 and TRBJ2-1, with TRBD2 as a possible D gene (6 bases). In germline, CDR1 is WSHSY, CDR2 SAAADI. V dropped 4 bases and J dropped 5 bases, with 12 bases sitting between them. This CDR3 is 14 amino acids long.

CDR3 sequence reads: CASSSNSGIYGYTF. The CDR3 DNA follows: TGTGCCAGCAGCTCTAACTCCGGGATCTATGGCTACACCTTC. The gene calls are TRBV7-3 and TRBJ1-2; no firm D call. The V gene's germline CDR1 is SGHTA and CDR2 FQGTGA. The CDR3 length is 14 residues. V lost 4 bases and J lost 4, with 13 bases in between.

The CDR3: CASSFGEETQYF. CDR3 sequence (DNA): TGCGCCAGCAGCTTCGGGGAAGAGACCCAGTACTTC. The chain couples TRBV5-1 to TRBJ2-5; maybe TRBD2 (5 bases). The CDR3 sequence is 12 residues long. Trimming shortened V by 2 bases and J by 3 bases, and 5 bases separated the two germline ends. Germline V gene sequence: CDR1 SGHRS, CDR2 YFSETQ. The full variable domain, its missing parts supplied by reference TRBV5-1 and TRBJ2-5, is KAGVTQTPRYLIKTRGQQVTLSCSPISGHRSVSWYQQTPGQGLQFLFEYFSETQRNKGNFPGRFSGRQFSNSRSEMNVSTLELGDSALYLCASSFGEETQYFGPGTRLLVL.

The chain employs TRBV11-3 and TRBJ1-2; D perhaps matches TRBD1 (6 bases). Trimming shortened V by 4 bases and J by 4 bases, and 19 bases separated the two germline ends. The germline gives CDR1 SGHNT, CDR2 YENEEA. The CDR3 sequence is 16 residues long. CDR3 loop: CASSSSWGHPGYGYTF. CDR3 sequence (DNA): TGTGCCAGCAGCTCGAGCTGGGGACACCCCGGCTATGGCTACACCTTC.

The gene calls are TRBV5-4 and TRBJ2-4; TRBD2 is a possible D gene (6 bases). CDR3 length: 14 amino acids. Trimming left V 6 bases short and J 3 bases short, with 13 bases between. CDR1 is SGHNT and CDR2 is YYREEE in the germline V gene (reference sequence). This CDR3 reads CASTPGGIKNIQYF. The CDR3, as DNA: TGTGCCAGCACCCCTGGCGGGATCAAAAACATTCAGTACTTC.

The genes are TRBV29-1 and TRBJ2-1, with TRBD2 identical over 16 bases. In germline, CDR1 is SQVTM, CDR2 ANQGSEA. V lost 1 base, J lost 9 bases, and 15 bases stayed unmatched. The CDR3 loop spans 19 amino acids. CDR3 region: CSVEATGLAGGPISGEQFF. CDR3 in DNA: TGCAGCGTTGAAGCAACGGGACTAGCGGGAGGGCCAATATCGGGTGAGCAGTTCTTC.

A remark on this clone: At one boundary the junction diverges from the germline segment, which might be a read error. The rearrangement joins TRBV27 to TRBJ2-7; the D is unclear. This CDR3 has 12 amino acids. Germline V gives CDR1 MNHEY, CDR2 SMNVEV (reference sequence). This CDR3 is CASSLSGSEQYF. CDR3 coding DNA: TGTGCCAGCAGCTTATCGGGCAGCGAGCAGTACTTC.

This chain links TRBV9 with TRBJ1-1, with D maybe TRBD1 (5 bases). CDR3 length: 13 residues. CDR1 SGDLS and CDR2 YYNGEE come from the germline V gene. V shed 3 bases and J shed 11 bases, with 17 bases lying between them. CDR3 DNA sequence: TGTGCCAGCAGCGCCGGTGAAATTGGGGCGGCTTTCTTT. This gives the protein CASSAGEIGAAFF.

The chain has TRBV5-1 and TRBJ1-3; D possibly corresponds to TRBD1 (5 bases). CDR3 length: 16 residues. V lost 4 bases and J lost 0, with 14 bases in between. Germline V gives CDR1 SGHRS, CDR2 YFSETQ. The CDR3 DNA sequence: TGCGCCAGCAGCGCGGGACGGCCAGCCTCTGGAAACACCATATATTTT. Translating it yields CASSAGRPASGNTIYF.

This sequence joins TRBV19 and TRBJ2-7; 9 bases align to TRBD1. The germline gives CDR1 LNHDA, CDR2 SQIVND (reference sequence). This CDR3 region has 16 residues. The V and J ends lost 0 bases and 2 bases, in that order; junction bases with no gene match: 5. The CDR3 region has the DNA TGTGCCAGTAGTATAGATCTAGGGACAGGGCCCTACGAGCAGTACTTC. Its protein is CASSIDLGTGPYEQYF.

The chain carries TRBV4-1 and TRBJ1-1, with 7 bases aligning to TRBD1. The CDR3 has 15 amino acids. After removal of 4 bases from V and 1 base from J, the junction contained 6 bases not matched to a gene. Germline values: CDR1 MGHRA, CDR2 YSYEKL. The CDR3 bases are TGCGCCAGCAGCCCGGGGGACAGTCAGAACACTGAAGCTTTCTTT. It translates to CASSPGDSQNTEAFF.

The chain combines TRBV30 with TRBJ1-5; 8 positions agree with TRBD1. The CDR3 length is 12 residues. CDR1 and CDR2 (germline): GTSNPN, SVGIG (reference sequence). J gave up 6 bases and V 8 bases, and 6 bases lay outside the gene matches. CDR3 nucleotide sequence: TGTGCCCACGGACAGGGCGGTCAGCCCCAGCATTTT. It encodes CAHGQGGQPQHF. Together with reference TRBV30 and TRBJ1-5, the CDR3 gives the full variable domain: SQTIHQWPATLVQPVGSPLSLECTVEGTSNPNLYWYRQAAGRGLQLLFYSVGIGQISSEVPQNLSASRPQDRQFILSSKKLLLSDSGFYLCAHGQGGQPQHFGDGTRLSIL.

This chain connects TRBV7-6 to TRBJ2-5, with 10 bases that match TRBD1. This CDR3 comprises 14 residues. V dropped 5 bases and J dropped 4; count of bases not matched to a gene: 4. Germline V gene sequence: CDR1 SGHVS, CDR2 FNYEAQ. DNA of the CDR3: TGTGCCAGCAGCCCGACAGGGGGCGTAGAGACCCAGTACTTC. Translation gives CASSPTGGVETQYF.

V usage is TRBV6-1 and J usage is TRBJ1-5, with D perhaps matching TRBD1 (6 bases). The CDR3 extends over 16 amino acids. Trimming pared 4 bases from V and 3 bases from J, leaving 16 bases between. The germline gives CDR1 MNHNS, CDR2 SASEGT. The CDR3 coding sequence is TGTGCCAGCAGTGCCCTTACAGGGTCCATCAATCAGCCCCAGCATTTT. This sequence encodes CASSALTGSINQPQHF.

This clone was counted a single time. V usage is TRBV7-9 and J usage is TRBJ2-7, with D perhaps matching TRBD1 (5 bases). The CDR3 has 15 residues. Germline values: CDR1 SEHNR, CDR2 FQNEAQ (reference sequence). Trimming took 1 base from V and 6 from J, leaving 16 bases between them. The DNA for the CDR3 is TGTGCCAGCAGCTTAGGGTGGGCAGGGCAGGGCGAGCAGTACTTC. Amino acids: CASSLGWAGQGEQYF.

The CDR3 DNA follows: TGCAGCGTTGAAACTAGCGGCGACGGGGAGCTGTTTTTT. Translation gives CSVETSGDGELFF. The J gene is TRBJ2-2, the V gene TRBV29-1; 8 bases match TRBD2. This CDR3 is built from 13 residues. Looked up from germline, CDR1 is SQVTM and CDR2 is ANQGSEA. After removal of 2 bases from V and 7 bases from J, the junction contained 3 bases not matched to a gene.

The chain has TRBV2 and TRBJ1-1; TRBD1 might be the D (6 bases). This CDR3 has 15 amino acids. Germline CDR1 SNHLY, CDR2 FYNNEI. V lost 5 bases to trimming and J lost 0 bases, with 13 bases between them. This chain's CDR3 is CASSRGTGLNTEAFF. DNA for the CDR3: TGTGCCAGCAGTCGCGGAACAGGGTTGAACACTGAAGCTTTCTTT.

The chain employs TRBV7-9 and TRBJ2-5; 10 bases agree with TRBD2. This CDR3 has 15 residues. The V gene's germline CDR1 is SEHNR and CDR2 FQNEAQ (reference sequence). With V trimmed by 6 bases and J by 3 bases, 7 bases remained unmatched. CDR3 residues: CASSLKRGGKETQYF. In DNA, the CDR3 is TGTGCCAGCAGTCTTAAGCGGGGGGGCAAAGAGACCCAGTACTTC. The entire variable domain, with the rest obtained from reference TRBV7-9 and TRBJ2-5, is as follows: DTGVSQNPRHKITKRGQNVTFRCDPISEHNRLYWYRQTLGQGPEFLTYFQNEAQLEKSRLLSDRFSAERPKGSFSTLEIQRTEQGDSAMYLCASSLKRGGKETQYFGPGTRLLVL.

In this sample, this clone turned up once. This chain links TRBV5-6 with TRBJ2-3; a weak D match, TRBD2 (6 bases). This CDR3 spans 13 amino acids. V was shortened by 4 bases and J by 3 bases, with 9 bases between the two germline ends. Germline CDR1 reads SGHDT; CDR2 reads YYEEEE. CDR3 sequence (DNA): TGTGCCAGCAGCCCGGCGGGGACAGATACGCAGTATTTT. This sequence encodes CASSPAGTDTQYF.

This chain uses TRBV4-2 with TRBJ2-7, with 10 bases lining up with TRBD1. Unmatched junction bases numbered 6, after V lost 4 bases and J lost 3 bases. The CDR3 sequence is 15 residues long. From germline, CDR1 is LGHNA and CDR2 YNFKEQ. CDR3 in DNA: TGTGCCAGCAGCCTTCCGGGACAGGGGATCTACGAGCAGTACTTC. Translating it yields CASSLPGQGIYEQYF.

The CDR3 bases are TGTGCCAGCTCACTCCAGGGTGTGTACCAGCCCCAGCATTTT. It yields the protein CASSLQGVYQPQHF. This chain links TRBV18 with TRBJ1-5, with D maybe TRBD1 (5 bases). CDR3 size: 14 residues. CDR1 is KGHSH and CDR2 is LQKENI in the germline V gene. The germline V and J ends were trimmed by 4 bases and 7 bases, with 14 bases remaining between them.

The chain is built from TRBV14 and TRBJ2-7, with 11 nucleotides matching TRBD2. Germline V gene data show CDR1 as SGHDN and CDR2 as FVKESK. This CDR3 has 14 amino acids. J was trimmed by 3 bases and V by 4 bases; bases with no gene match: 2. The CDR3 nucleotides are TGTGCCAGCAGCCCAGGGACTAGCGGCTACGAGCAGTACTTC. Residues: CASSPGTSGYEQYF.

V and J are TRBV4-1 and TRBJ1-1, with a weak D call TRBD1 (5 bases). Per the germline V gene, CDR1 is MGHRA and CDR2 is YSYEKL. The CDR3 totals 17 residues. Trimming removed 0 bases at V and 0 bases at J, with 14 bases between. CDR3 residues: CASSQEGAAGMNTEAFF. The DNA for the CDR3 is TGCGCCAGCAGCCAAGAAGGGGCGGCAGGGATGAACACTGAAGCTTTCTTT.

CDR3 protein: CASSVGQSSAEAFF. Written as DNA, the CDR3 is TGTGCCAGCAGCGTCGGACAGTCTTCTGCTGAAGCTTTCTTT. J is TRBJ1-1 and V is TRBV9; perhaps TRBD1 as D (6 bases). Trimming pared 2 bases from V and 6 bases from J, leaving 14 bases between. Germline V lookup: CDR1 SGDLS, CDR2 YYNGEE. The CDR3 has 14 residues.